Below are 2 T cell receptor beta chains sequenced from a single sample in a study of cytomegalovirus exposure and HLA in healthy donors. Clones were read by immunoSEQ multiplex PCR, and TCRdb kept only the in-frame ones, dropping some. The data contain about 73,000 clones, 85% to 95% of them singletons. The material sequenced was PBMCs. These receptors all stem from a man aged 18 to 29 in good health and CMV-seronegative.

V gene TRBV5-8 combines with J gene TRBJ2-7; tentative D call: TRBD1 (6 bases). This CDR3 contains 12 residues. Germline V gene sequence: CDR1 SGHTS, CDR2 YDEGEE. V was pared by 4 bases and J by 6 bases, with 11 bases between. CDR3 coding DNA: TGTGCCAGCAGCCCGGACAGATTCGAGCAGTACTTC. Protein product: CASSPDRFEQYF.

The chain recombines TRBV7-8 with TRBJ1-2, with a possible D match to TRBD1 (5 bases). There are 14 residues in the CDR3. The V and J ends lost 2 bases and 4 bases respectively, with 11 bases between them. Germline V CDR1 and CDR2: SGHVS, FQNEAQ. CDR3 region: CASSLTWGSYGYTF. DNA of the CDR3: TGTGCCAGCAGCTTAACCTGGGGCAGCTATGGCTACACCTTC.